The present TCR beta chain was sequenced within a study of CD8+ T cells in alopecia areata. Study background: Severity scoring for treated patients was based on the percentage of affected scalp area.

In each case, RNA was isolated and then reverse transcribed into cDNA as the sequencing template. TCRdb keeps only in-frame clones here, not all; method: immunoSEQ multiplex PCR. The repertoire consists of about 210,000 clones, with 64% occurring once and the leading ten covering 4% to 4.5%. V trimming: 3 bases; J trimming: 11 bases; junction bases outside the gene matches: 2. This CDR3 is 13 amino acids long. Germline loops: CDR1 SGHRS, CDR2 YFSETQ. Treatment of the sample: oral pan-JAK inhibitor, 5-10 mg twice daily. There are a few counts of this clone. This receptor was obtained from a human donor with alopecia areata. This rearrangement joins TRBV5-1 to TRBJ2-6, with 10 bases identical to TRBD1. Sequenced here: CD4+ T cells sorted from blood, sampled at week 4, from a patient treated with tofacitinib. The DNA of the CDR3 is TGCGCCAGCAGCTCCGGGACAGGGGACGTCCTGACTTTC. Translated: CASSSGTGDVLTF.